This TCR beta chain appears in the sequencing data of a study of T cells after yellow fever vaccination. Overall study results and limits: Most primary-vaccination clones recurred post-booster (around 95% CD4, more than 85% CD8). Repertoires obtained by FACS sorting could include abundant clonotypes that entered as contaminants from the bulk population. Clonotypes found in both CD4 and CD8 compartments made up a small share. It was a weaker secondary response, yet one that peaked faster, at day 5 versus 15.

This clonotype was counted ten times or more. What it binds is unknown. The CDR3 consists of 14 residues. Germline loops: CDR1 MNHEY, CDR2 SVGAGI. V was shortened by 0 bases and J by 5 bases, with 8 bases between the two germline ends. Via MiXCR, TCRdb re-called the 5' RACE reads, giving one row per CDR3 protein. The sample lists 250,000 or so distinct CDR3 sequences; about 3.7% were seen once. Specimen: PBMCs, collected 15 days after the yellow fever booster vaccination. The clonotype comes from a man aged 18 to 29 who received the YFV17D yellow fever vaccine. This sequence joins TRBV6-5 and TRBJ2-1, with D uncertain. CDR3 residues: CASSYSNLDNEQFF. The DNA of the CDR3 is TGTGCCAGCAGTTACTCGAACCTAGACAATGAGCAGTTCTTC.